This T cell receptor beta chain was recovered during a study of blood T cell repertoires in COVID-19. Whole-study context: Samples of COVID-19 (acute and convalescent) were obtained from the United States, Italy and Spain. The cDNA or gDNA used as material had been derived from T cells, B-cell-depleted T cells, or PBMCs.

Germline V gives CDR1 ENHRY, CDR2 SYGVKD. The CDR3 extends over 14 amino acids. V trimming: 4 bases; J trimming: 8 bases; junction bases outside the gene matches: 5. Sequenced by immunoSEQ multiplex PCR; TCRdb stores in-frame clones only, minus some. The table shows some 15,000 clones, with about 87% occurring only once. The chain employs TRBV10-3 and TRBJ2-1; 10 bases match TRBD2. The TCR originated in a human donor in a cohort sampled during active COVID-19. Sequences were obtained from peripheral blood. CDR3 region: CAISGLAGIHEQFF. The CDR3 DNA is TGTGCCATCAGTGGACTAGCGGGTATTCATGAGCAGTTCTTC.